This T cell receptor (beta chain) was sequenced for a study of T cells in pancreatic ductal adenocarcinoma. Produced via immunoSEQ multiplex PCR; TCRdb's table is partial and in-frame only. The sample records approximately 16,000 clones, approximately 89% being singletons. V was clipped by 0 bases and J by 4 bases, with 11 bases between them. Germline V gene data show CDR1 as SGHRS and CDR2 as YFSETQ. The CDR3 is made up of 15 amino acids. No neoadjuvant therapy was given to the selected pancreatic ductal adenocarcinoma patients before their surgery. Sequencing input: PBMCs. The receptor's source is a human donor with pancreatic ductal adenocarcinoma. This rearrangement joins TRBV5-1 to TRBJ1-5; unclear D gene. This CDR3 reads CASSLDVNGNQPQHF. As DNA, the CDR3 is TGCGCCAGCAGCTTGGATGTTAATGGGAATCAGCCCCAGCATTTT.